A selection of T cell receptor beta chains follows, all from one sample in a study of blood T cell repertoires in COVID-19. Clones were sequenced by immunoSEQ multiplex PCR, and TCRdb holds only the in-frame ones, with some missing. The sample has about 76,000 clones, roughly nine tenths seen once; the top ten hold 6.5% to 8.5%. The sequencing sample was made of peripheral blood. Receptors were obtained from a man aged 25-45 years with acute or convalescent COVID-19. The conserved cysteine and the conserved F or W are not part of the CDR3 here. The order of the fields is CDR3 protein, V gene, J gene.

ASSLIGSRLAADTQY,TRBV7-3,TRBJ2-3
ASRKVAGVSETQY,TRBV2,TRBJ2-5
ASSQGRGAGEYNEQF,TRBV14,TRBJ2-1
ASVDSTLSTDTQY,TRBV28,TRBJ2-3
ASSIAGQYNQPQH,TRBV19,TRBJ1-5
AWSSPSGSLGRQY,TRBV30,TRBJ2-3
ASSLLGAGKYNEQF,TRBV7-2,TRBJ2-1
SVENGRDTQY,TRBV29-1,TRBJ2-3
ASSEKEFNEQF,TRBV6-1,TRBJ2-1
ASRTEEGRPYEQY,TRBV28,TRBJ2-7
ASSFLGGTIYNEQF,TRBV7-3,TRBJ2-1
AWRKTRNTEAF,TRBV30,TRBJ1-1
ASSYSTGQGTEAF,TRBV6-5,TRBJ1-1
ASSLVGPNEQF,TRBV5-1,TRBJ2-1
ASSHTNRGIGELF,TRBV4-1,TRBJ2-2
ASRSGTASTDTQY,TRBV6-5,TRBJ2-3
ASSSPDRYEQY,TRBV5-6,TRBJ2-7
ASSILGGFYGYT,TRBV19,TRBJ1-2
ASSYGLGSYEQY,TRBV3-1/TRBV3-2,TRBJ2-7
AASPLNQPQH,TRBV15,TRBJ1-5
ASSPGQGSYEQY,TRBV6-5,TRBJ2-7
ASSSYTSGPGEQF,TRBV3-1/TRBV3-2,TRBJ2-1
ASSVGREGRSEFQF,TRBV9,TRBJ2-1
ASSQGNSGQETQY,TRBV4-2,TRBJ2-5
SAKWSEQF,TRBV20-1,TRBJ2-1
ASSEQGPRVWQPQH,TRBV6-1,TRBJ1-5
ASSQGQGVSLH,TRBV3-1/TRBV3-2,TRBJ1-6
ASSPGGQYEQY,TRBV18,TRBJ2-7
ASSRTGDRETQY,TRBV5-1,TRBJ2-5
ASSQDSGSHAQY,TRBV14,TRBJ2-7
ASSSESGVAADEAF,TRBV11-2,TRBJ1-1
ASSPSPESPQH,TRBV5-1,TRBJ1-5
AWDPQANTEAF,TRBV30,TRBJ1-1
ASSAGTGRVLGGNTIY,TRBV9,TRBJ1-3
ASSHLVDRGQQETQY,TRBV23-1,TRBJ2-5
AIPRRSLNEQF,TRBV19,TRBJ2-1
ASTPLAGGGGEQF,TRBV6-5,TRBJ2-1
ASRSGQRYEQY,TRBV2,TRBJ2-7
ASGGTSGGNEQF,TRBV28,TRBJ2-1
ASGAATNEKLF,TRBV30,TRBJ1-4
AWSIVNTEAF,TRBV30,TRBJ1-1